What follows are 7 T cell receptor beta chains derived from one specimen sequenced in a study of cytomegalovirus exposure and HLA in healthy donors. Use of 60 Vbeta and 13 Jbeta primers characterized the PCR. Produced via immunoSEQ multiplex PCR; TCRdb's table is partial and in-frame only. Among under 200,000 clones listed, around 76% were seen once. The sequenced material came from PBMCs. These receptors originate from a girl between 5 and 17 years old in good health and CMV-seropositive.

J is TRBJ1-5 and V is TRBV28; TRBD1 might be the D (6 bases). The V end was cut by 6 bases, the J end by 4 bases, with 16 bases between. The V gene's germline CDR1 is MDHEN and CDR2 SYDVKM. There are 15 residues in the CDR3. The CDR3 here is CASSSFGQPNQPQHF. CDR3 nucleotide sequence: TGTGCCAGCAGCTCATTCGGACAGCCGAATCAGCCCCAGCATTTT.

The chain links TRBV29-1 to TRBJ2-1; possibly TRBD1 for D (6 bases). The CDR3 has 14 amino acids. V dropped 4 bases and J dropped 2 bases, with 12 bases sitting between them. Per germline, CDR1 SQVTM and CDR2 ANQGSEA. CDR3 nucleotides: TGCAGCGTTGTCAGGGACAAGCCCTACAATGAGCAGTTCTTC. This sequence encodes CSVVRDKPYNEQFF.

The rearrangement joins TRBV7-2 to TRBJ2-7, with 12 bases fitting TRBD1. J gave up 6 bases and V 5 bases, and 5 bases lay outside the gene matches. This CDR3 has 14 amino acids. Germline assignment: CDR1 SGHTA and CDR2 FQGNSA. For the CDR3, the DNA is TGTGCCAGCAGCCTAGGGACAGGGGGCTTCGAGCAGTACTTC. Translation: CASSLGTGGFEQYF.

Turning to this clone: Other DNA variants within this sample encode the same CDR3. The rearrangement uses TRBV5-1 and TRBJ2-5; 8 bases align to TRBD1. Germline V gives CDR1 SGHRS, CDR2 YFSETQ. With 0 bases clipped from V and 5 bases from J, the junction kept 3 bases outside the gene matches. The CDR3 runs 14 residues. The CDR3: CASSLDRGFETQYF. CDR3 in DNA: TGCGCCAGCAGCTTGGACAGGGGGTTCGAGACCCAGTACTTC.

The chain joins TRBV29-1 to TRBJ1-2; 9 bases map to TRBD1. CDR3 length: 13 residues. The germline V gene encodes CDR1 SQVTM and CDR2 ANQGSEA. Trimming at V came to 5 bases and at J to 4 bases, leaving 5 bases not matched to a gene. In nucleotides, the CDR3 is TGCAGCGTTCCCCCGACAGGGGGCTATGGCTACACCTTC. Encoded protein: CSVPPTGGYGYTF.

This clone was detected only once. The V gene is TRBV15, the J gene TRBJ2-3, with 7 bases that match TRBD1. This CDR3 is 16 amino acids long. V dropped 1 base and J dropped 5; count of bases not matched to a gene: 9. The germline CDR1 and CDR2 sequences are LNHNV and YYDKDF (reference sequence). The CDR3 loop is CATSRGRTGVEDTQYF. CDR3 DNA sequence: TGTGCCACCAGCAGAGGACGGACAGGTGTGGAAGATACGCAGTATTTT.

This clone was found once. The chain has TRBV30 and TRBJ1-1; 7 bases align to TRBD1. CDR1 and CDR2 (germline): GTSNPN, SVGIG (reference sequence). The CDR3 is made up of 14 amino acids. Trimming removed 0 bases from V and 6 bases from J; junction bases left unmatched: 7. In DNA, the CDR3 is TGTGCCTGGAGTGTCGGGCAGGGGGTTCCTGAAGCTTTCTTT. It codes for CAWSVGQGVPEAFF.